This T cell receptor (beta chain) was documented in a study of CD8 T cells in Susac syndrome. The CDR3 extends over 13 amino acids. Between the trimmed V and J ends, which lost 7 bases and 0 bases, there was a span of 9 bases. In germline, CDR1 is SGHRS, CDR2 YFSETQ. RNA, at roughly 0.45 to 1 ug, was reverse transcribed with random hexamers. An immunoSEQ multiplex PCR amplified TCR beta CDR3 over 54 Vbeta and 13 Jbeta. TCRdb used MiXCR to reprocess the immunoSEQ multiplex PCR reads, holding one entry per CDR3 protein. The sample has 300,000 to 350,000 distinct CDR3 sequences, about 90% seen once. This clonotype was counted a single time.

This TCR was recovered from a human donor with multiple sclerosis. The sample consisted of CD4+ T cells from PBMCs. This chain links TRBV5-1 with TRBJ2-3, with D perhaps matching TRBD1 (6 bases). This chain's CDR3 is CASGTSSTDTQYF. CDR3 sequence (DNA): TGCGCCAGCGGGACATCAAGCACAGATACGCAGTATTTT.